One sample yielded the 26 T cell receptor beta chains listed below, sequenced in a study of Ad26.COV2.S vaccination and SARS-CoV-2 variants. Libraries were prepared by immunoSEQ multiplex PCR; TCRdb keeps only in-frame clonotypes and omits some of them. The sample shows about 680,000 clones, more than 80% of them seen only once. The treatment is: 15 to 20 received Ad26.COV2.S at low or high dose, single or two shots; 5 received placebo; per-sample allocation not given. All samples were drawn on day 63, counting from the first vaccine or placebo injection. The starting material was peripheral blood, obtained in a trial of Ad26.COV2.S vaccine versus placebo. The source of these receptors is a person between 18 and 60 years old who received the Ad26.COV2.S COVID-19 vaccine or a placebo.

V usage is TRBV27 and J usage is TRBJ2-1; D call uncertain. V was clipped by 2 bases and J by 10 bases, with 9 bases between them. The CDR3 covers 12 residues. Germline CDR1 MNHEY, CDR2 SMNVEV (reference sequence). The CDR3 loop is CASSLKGWEQFF. The CDR3 coding sequence is TGTGCCAGCAGTTTAAAGGGATGGGAGCAGTTCTTC.

This clone turned up a few times. This chain joins TRBV19 and TRBJ2-7; 7 positions match TRBD1. The CDR3 covers 14 residues. The V segment lost 3 bases and the J segment 0 bases; nucleotides outside the gene matches: 2. Germline values: CDR1 LNHDA, CDR2 SQIVND (reference sequence). The CDR3, as DNA: TGTGCCAGTAGTATGACAGGGAACTCCTACGAGCAGTACTTC. Encoded protein: CASSMTGNSYEQYF.

V is TRBV14 and J is TRBJ2-7, with 8 nucleotides matching TRBD1. The CDR3 consists of 15 residues. V lost 4 bases and J lost 5; bases outside the gene matches: 10. CDR1 is SGHDN, CDR2 FVKESK, per germline. The CDR3 sequence: CASSPTQTGDHEQYF. CDR3 in DNA: TGTGCCAGCAGCCCCACGCAGACAGGGGACCACGAGCAGTACTTC.

This clone was detected only a few times. This chain uses TRBV7-9 with TRBJ1-5, with no clear D. Germline V gives CDR1 SEHNR, CDR2 FQNEAQ (reference sequence). This CDR3 contains 15 residues. V lost 1 base to trimming and J lost 0 bases, with 7 bases between them. CDR3 DNA sequence: TGTGCCAGCAGCTTAGGACTTTATAGCAATCAGCCCCAGCATTTT. Translation: CASSLGLYSNQPQHF. Together with reference TRBV7-9 and TRBJ1-5, the CDR3 gives the full variable domain: DTGVSQNPRHKITKRGQNVTFRCDPISEHNRLYWYRQTLGQGPEFLTYFQNEAQLEKSRLLSDRFSAERPKGSFSTLEIQRTEQGDSAMYLCASSLGLYSNQPQHFGDGTRLSIL.

This CDR3 reads CASSFPPTGNIYNEQFF. The CDR3 DNA is TGTGCCAGCAGTTTTCCCCCGACAGGAAACATCTACAATGAGCAGTTCTTC. The chain combines TRBV27 with TRBJ2-1, with a tentative D call TRBD1 (6 bases). From germline, CDR1 is MNHEY and CDR2 SMNVEV (reference sequence). V gave up 3 bases and J gave up 3 bases, with 18 bases separating them. The length of the CDR3 is 17 residues.

The J gene is TRBJ2-3, the V gene TRBV9, with D maybe TRBD1 (6 bases). V was pared by 4 bases and J by 6 bases, with 6 bases between. Germline V lookup: CDR1 SGDLS, CDR2 YYNGEE. The CDR3 covers 11 residues. The CDR3 protein is CASSQGDTQYF. DNA for the CDR3: TGTGCCAGCAGCCAGGGGGATACGCAGTATTTT.

In regard to this clone: Distinct nucleotide sequences in the sample also encode this CDR3. The chain has TRBV18 and TRBJ2-1; D gene ambiguous. The CDR3 covers 14 residues. Germline values: CDR1 KGHSH, CDR2 LQKENI. The germline V and J ends were trimmed by 2 bases and 1 base, with 6 bases remaining between them. CDR3 residues: CASSPGDSYNEQFF. The CDR3 nucleotides are TGTGCCAGCTCACCAGGGGATTCCTACAATGAGCAGTTCTTC.

The chain carries TRBV6-5 and TRBJ2-7, with TRBD2 matching 8 bases. After removal of 4 bases from V and 1 base from J, the junction contained 6 bases not matched to a gene. The CDR3 extends over 15 amino acids. CDR1 and CDR2 (germline): MNHEY, SVGAGI. Written as DNA, the CDR3 is TGTGCCAGCAGTTCCGGGATAGCGGGGTCCTACGAGCAGTACTTC. Translation: CASSSGIAGSYEQYF.

The CDR3 DNA sequence: TGTGCCAGCAGCGTCGGATACTCAGATACGCAGTATTTT. Residues: CASSVGYSDTQYF. The J gene is TRBJ2-3, the V gene TRBV11-3; D remains unclear. The V and J ends lost 5 bases and 4 bases respectively, with 10 bases between them. Germline V gene data show CDR1 as SGHNT and CDR2 as YENEEA. This CDR3 has 13 residues.

The chain carries TRBV9 and TRBJ2-7; 8 bases fit TRBD1. This CDR3 is built from 18 residues. Trimming cost V 0 bases and J 2 bases; bases outside gene matches: 13. Germline CDR1 and CDR2: SGDLS and YYNGEE. For the CDR3, the DNA is TGTGCCAGCAGCGTAGATGGGACGGCCGGGACAGGAGCCTACGAGCAGTACTTC. Encoded protein: CASSVDGTAGTGAYEQYF.

The V call is TRBV12-3 or TRBV12-4, the J call TRBJ2-1; no definite D call. The CDR3 contains 12 residues. V was pared by 6 bases and J by 9 bases, with 12 bases between. The chain's CDR3 is CASRGNGGEQFF. CDR3 nucleotide sequence: TGTGCCAGCAGGGGAAACGGTGGTGAGCAGTTCTTC.

In the case of this clone: In the same sample, other DNA sequences code for this CDR3. The V gene is TRBV7-9, the J gene TRBJ2-2; D ambiguous. This CDR3 contains 12 residues. Germline assignment: CDR1 SEHNR and CDR2 FQNEAQ (reference sequence). V was clipped by 2 bases and J by 7 bases, with 5 bases between them. CDR3 residues: CASSLTNGELFF. CDR3 coding DNA: TGTGCCAGCAGCTTAACGAACGGGGAGCTGTTTTTT.

This chain connects TRBV4-2 to TRBJ1-2, with 11 bases identical to TRBD1. The V gene end was trimmed by 0 bases and the J gene end by 2 bases; junction bases not matched to a gene: 5. CDR3 size: 17 residues. Germline V gene lookup returns CDR1 LGHNA and CDR2 YNFKEQ. The CDR3 spells CASSQDRRTGGNYGYTF. The CDR3 DNA sequence: TGTGCCAGCAGCCAAGATAGGCGGACAGGGGGCAACTATGGCTACACCTTC.

This clone was seen only once. This sequence joins TRBV12-3 or TRBV12-4 and TRBJ2-3; D is unclear. The ends were cut back, 6 bases at V and 7 bases at J, with 11 bases in the middle. This CDR3 comprises 12 residues. The CDR3 spells CASSPVGYTQYF. CDR3 DNA sequence: TGTGCCAGCAGCCCTGTCGGGTATACGCAGTATTTT.

The genes are TRBV7-9 and TRBJ1-4, with TRBD1 matching 7 bases. Germline V gene data show CDR1 as SEHNR and CDR2 as FQNEAQ (reference sequence). The CDR3 loop spans 16 amino acids. V lost 5 bases, J lost 3 bases, and 9 bases stayed unmatched. This CDR3 reads CASSALQGSANEKLFF. CDR3 sequence (DNA): TGTGCCAGCAGCGCCCTACAGGGGAGCGCTAATGAAAAACTGTTTTTT. The full variable domain, completed using reference TRBV7-9 and TRBJ1-4, is DTGVSQNPRHKITKRGQNVTFRCDPISEHNRLYWYRQTLGQGPEFLTYFQNEAQLEKSRLLSDRFSAERPKGSFSTLEIQRTEQGDSAMYLCASSALQGSANEKLFFGSGTQLSVL.

This chain links TRBV10-3 with TRBJ2-3; 8 bases match TRBD2. Trimming cost V 5 bases and J 0 bases; bases outside gene matches: 4. Looked up from germline, CDR1 is ENHRY and CDR2 is SYGVKD. This CDR3 has 15 residues. The CDR3 nucleotides read TGTGCCATCAGTAGGGTAGCGGGGAGCACAGATACGCAGTATTTT. It specifies CAISRVAGSTDTQYF.

The chain is built from TRBV27 and TRBJ2-3; TRBD2 might be the D (5 bases). V lost 1 base to trimming and J lost 8 bases, with 13 bases between them. The germline V gene has CDR1 MNHEY and CDR2 SMNVEV (reference sequence). The CDR3 extends over 14 amino acids. The CDR3 DNA follows: TGTGCCAGCAGTTTATTTACCACCGGAGGTACGCAGTATTTT. It translates to CASSLFTTGGTQYF.

The CDR3 region is CASSRDRGPSPATNEKLFF. CDR3 DNA: TGTGCCAGCAGCCGAGACAGGGGGCCATCACCTGCAACTAATGAAAAACTGTTTTTT. V gene TRBV4-2 combines with J gene TRBJ1-4, with 10 bases lining up with TRBD1. V lost 4 bases, J lost 0 bases, and 11 bases stayed unmatched. The CDR3 totals 19 residues. CDR1 and CDR2 (germline): LGHNA, YNFKEQ.

This sequence joins TRBV18 and TRBJ2-3, with 8 bases fitting TRBD1. V trimming: 3 bases; J trimming: 1 base; junction bases outside the gene matches: 3. This CDR3 spans 15 amino acids. Germline CDR1 reads KGHSH; CDR2 reads LQKENI. DNA for the CDR3: TGTGCCAGCTCACCGGACAGGGCCGGCACAGATACGCAGTATTTT. This translates into CASSPDRAGTDTQYF.

This chain connects TRBV6-5 to TRBJ2-5, with 11 positions matching TRBD2. V was pared by 0 bases and J by 6 bases, with 6 bases of the junction left unmatched. CDR3 length: 16 amino acids. From germline, CDR1 is MNHEY and CDR2 SVGAGI. The CDR3 reads CASSYSETSGGKTQYF. The CDR3, as DNA: TGTGCCAGCAGTTACTCTGAAACTAGCGGGGGAAAGACCCAGTACTTC.

This clone has only one observation. This chain uses TRBV5-5 with TRBJ2-5; D may be TRBD1 or TRBD2 (7 bases each). This CDR3 has 14 amino acids. Per the germline V gene, CDR1 is SGHKS and CDR2 is YYEKEE (reference sequence). V shed 4 bases and J shed 5 bases, with 15 bases lying between them. CDR3 nucleotides: TGTGCCAGCAGCCCTCAGGGGGGGGTGGAGACCCAGTACTTC. Protein: CASSPQGGVETQYF.

V and J are TRBV5-6 and TRBJ2-3; TRBD2 agrees at 11 bases. Unmatched junction bases numbered 5, after V lost 4 bases and J lost 4 bases. Germline V gene lookup returns CDR1 SGHDT and CDR2 YYEEEE. The CDR3 contains 15 residues. The CDR3, as DNA: TGTGCCAGCAGCCTGACTAGCGGGGTCTCAGATACGCAGTATTTT. Translating it yields CASSLTSGVSDTQYF.

The rearrangement uses TRBV2 and TRBJ1-1, with D hard to call. Germline V lookup: CDR1 SNHLY, CDR2 FYNNEI. Trimming took 7 bases from V and 5 from J, leaving 8 bases between them. The CDR3 extends over 11 amino acids. CDR3 loop: CASTGGTEAFF. CDR3 DNA: TGTGCCAGCACGGGAGGAACTGAAGCTTTCTTT.

J is TRBJ1-1 and V is TRBV7-2; the D is unclear. The V and J ends lost 1 base and 1 base respectively, with 7 bases between them. CDR3 length: 14 amino acids. Germline lookup yields CDR1 SGHTA and CDR2 FQGNSA. This CDR3 is CASSLEQRNTEAFF. The CDR3 DNA sequence: TGTGCCAGCAGCTTAGAACAGAGGAACACTGAAGCTTTCTTT. Full variable domain (remainder filled in from reference TRBV7-2 and TRBJ1-1): GAGVSQSPSNKVTEKGKDVELRCDPISGHTALYWYRQSLGQGLEFLIYFQGNSAPDKSGLPSDRFSAERTGGSVSTLTIQRTQQEDSAVYLCASSLEQRNTEAFFGQGTRLTVV.

The CDR3, as DNA: TGTGCCAGCAGCCTCGGACAGGGAAACGCCGGGGAGCTGTTTTTT. As protein: CASSLGQGNAGELFF. V usage is TRBV11-1 and J usage is TRBJ2-2; 8 nucleotides align to TRBD1. The V and J ends lost 5 bases and 6 bases, in that order; junction bases with no gene match: 8. Germline V gene data show CDR1 as SGHAT and CDR2 as FQDESV (reference sequence). The CDR3 consists of 15 residues. The full variable domain, its missing parts supplied by reference TRBV11-1 and TRBJ2-2, is EAEVAQSPRYKITEKSQAVAFWCDPISGHATLYWYRQILGQGPELLVQFQDESVVDDSQLPKDRFSAERLKGVDSTLKIQPAELGDSAMYLCASSLGQGNAGELFFGEGSRLTVL.

The chain couples TRBV19 to TRBJ2-4, with TRBD1 matching 7 bases. J gave up 0 bases and V 5 bases, and 13 bases lay outside the gene matches. CDR1 and CDR2 from the germline V gene are LNHDA and SQIVND (reference sequence). The CDR3 has 18 residues. Here the CDR3 reads CASSATGQPTLAKNIQYF. The CDR3 region has the DNA TGTGCCAGTAGTGCTACGGGACAGCCGACCCTAGCCAAAAACATTCAGTACTTC.